Listed below are T cell receptor beta chains from one sample, sequenced in a study of T cells after yellow fever vaccination. TCRdb independently ran MiXCR on the 5' RACE reads; one entry per CDR3 protein. The repertoire holds hundreds of thousands of distinct CDR3 sequences, with around an eighth as singletons. The specimen comprised PBMCs, sampled on the day of the yellow fever booster vaccination. The source of these receptors is a man aged 30 to 45 who received the YFV17D yellow fever vaccine. Both conserved end residues are part of each CDR3. Fields, in order: V gene, D gene, clone size, J gene, CDR3 DNA, CDR3 protein. The D gene is left open where the match is weak. Clone size appears in some rows only: once, few, many, or a class for an expanded clone.

TRBV6-5	.	.	TRBJ2-1	TGTGCCAGCAGTCCCTCGACGGCCTACAATGAGCAGTTCTTC	CASSPSTAYNEQFF
TRBV5-4	TRBD2	.	TRBJ2-1	TGTGCCAGCAGCTTGGCCGGGGGGACGTACGATGAGCAGTTCTTC	CASSLAGGTYDEQFF
TRBV24-1	TRBD1	.	TRBJ2-2	TGTGCCACCAGTGAACCCGGGACAGGTGGATACGGGGAGCTGTTTTTT	CATSEPGTGGYGELFF
TRBV5-6	.	few	TRBJ2-5	TGTGCCAGCACCGACGACCGGGGCGGACAGACCCAGTACTTC	CASTDDRGGQTQYF
TRBV5-5	.	.	TRBJ2-1	TGTGCCAGCACCCATACTAGCATTGAGCAGTTCTTC	CASTHTSIEQFF
TRBV20-1	.	.	TRBJ2-7	TGCAGTGCTAGAGATGTTTTGGTCGTCTACGAGCAGTACTTC	CSARDVLVVYEQYF
TRBV5-1	TRBD1	.	TRBJ2-2	TGCGCCAGCAGCTGGGGACAGTCGAACACCGGGGAGCTGTTTTTT	CASSWGQSNTGELFF
TRBV5-1	TRBD2	.	TRBJ2-1	TGCGCCAGCAGTTTATCTAGCGGATTCTACAATGAGCAGTTCTTC	CASSLSSGFYNEQFF
TRBV3-1	.	once	TRBJ2-1	TGTGCCAGCAGCCAAGCTCGCGTGGTCGGCTACAATGAGCAGTTCTTC	CASSQARVVGYNEQFF
TRBV27	.	.	TRBJ2-5	TGTGCCAGCAGTTTGAGCGAAGCAAGGGGAGAGACCCAGTACTTC	CASSLSEARGETQYF
TRBV5-4	TRBD2	.	TRBJ2-1	TGTGCCGGAACTAGCGGAGCGTACAATGAGCAGTTCTTC	CAGTSGAYNEQFF
TRBV7-2	.	.	TRBJ2-7	TGTGCCAGCAGCTTAAGGGTATGGTCTGCCTACGAGCAGTACTTC	CASSLRVWSAYEQYF
TRBV7-2	TRBD2	few	TRBJ2-2	TGTGCCAGCAGCTCCGGGACTAGCGGGAGGGCGACCGGGGAGCTGTTTTTT	CASSSGTSGRATGELFF
TRBV30	.	.	TRBJ1-3	TGTGCCTGGAGTCTCTCTGGAAACACCATATATTTT	CAWSLSGNTIYF
TRBV29-1	.	.	TRBJ2-1	TGCAGCGTGGGACAAAACTACTACAATGAGCAGTTCTTC	CSVGQNYYNEQFF
TRBV29-1	.	.	TRBJ2-1	TGCAGCGGACGACCCTTTGGGGAGCGAACCGGCAATGAGCAGTTCTTC	CSGRPFGERTGNEQFF
TRBV7-2	.	few	TRBJ2-2	TGTGCCAGCAGCTCGATCTCCGGGGAGCTGTTTTTT	CASSSISGELFF
TRBV14	TRBD2	.	TRBJ2-1	TGTGCCAGCAGCCCCGGGACTAGCGGGAGGCGTTTGAGTGAGCAGTTCTTC	CASSPGTSGRRLSEQFF
TRBV24-1	.	many	TRBJ2-2	TGTGCCACAAGAAACTCGAACACCGGGGAGCTGTTTTTT	CATRNSNTGELFF
TRBV9	TRBD2	.	TRBJ2-1	TGTGCCAGCAGCGGGGGTCTAGCGGGAGCCTACAATGAGCAGTTCTTC	CASSGGLAGAYNEQFF
TRBV7-2	TRBD2	.	TRBJ2-7	TGTGCCAGCAGCTACCTCCCTAGCGGGAGTTTTCGCGAGCAGTACTTC	CASSYLPSGSFREQYF
TRBV7-2	.	.	TRBJ2-2	TGTGCCAGCAGCTGGGGGGTAACCGGGGAGCTGTTTTTT	CASSWGVTGELFF
TRBV6-2/TRBV6-3	.	.	TRBJ2-1	TGTGCCAGCAGTTACCGTGGAGCCGCCTACAATGAGCAGTTCTTC	CASSYRGAAYNEQFF
TRBV3-1	.	.	TRBJ1-4	TGTGCCAGCAGCCAAGTAAGGAATGAAAAACTGTTTTTT	CASSQVRNEKLFF
TRBV4-3	TRBD1	.	TRBJ1-4	TGCGCCAGCAGCCAAGAGAAGGGAAGGACAGGGGCGCCCCTCGGTGAAAAACTGTTTTTT	CASSQEKGRTGAPLGEKLFF
TRBV3-1	.	.	TRBJ2-4	TGTGCCAGCAGCCAGCCTTGGGGCCAAAACATTCAGTACTTC	CASSQPWGQNIQYF
TRBV21-1	.	.	TRBJ2-1	TGTGCCAGCAGCAATACGCCAGGGACCGTAGATGAGCAGTTCTTC	CASSNTPGTVDEQFF
TRBV6-1	.	.	TRBJ2-1	TGTGCCAGCAGTCCTGATGTTTGGTACAATGAGCAGTTCTTC	CASSPDVWYNEQFF
TRBV15	TRBD2	.	TRBJ2-7	TGTGCCACCAGCAGAGGGCTAGCGGGAGCCTACGAGCAGTACTTC	CATSRGLAGAYEQYF
TRBV12-3/TRBV12-4	.	many	TRBJ2-7	TGTGCCAGCAGTTTAGGGACCGAGCAGTACTTC	CASSLGTEQYF
TRBV20-1	TRBD1	few	TRBJ1-5	TGCAGTGCTAGCGGGCAGGGGGCGAGCTGGAATAGCAATCAGCCCCAGCATTTT	CSASGQGASWNSNQPQHF
TRBV13	TRBD1	.	TRBJ2-7	TGTGCCAGCAGCTTGACAGGGGTAGATTACGAGCAGTACTTC	CASSLTGVDYEQYF
TRBV6-6	.	few	TRBJ2-7	TGTGCCAGCAGTTATCCCCCTGAGCAGTACTTC	CASSYPPEQYF
TRBV3-1	TRBD2	.	TRBJ2-2	TGTGCCAGCAGCTTAACTAGCGGGAGTCAAACCGGGGAGCTGTTTTTT	CASSLTSGSQTGELFF
TRBV24-1	TRBD2	.	TRBJ2-7	TGTGCCACCAGTGATGCCGGGACTAGTGGCGAGCAGTACTTC	CATSDAGTSGEQYF
TRBV20-1	.	.	TRBJ1-4	TGCAGTGCTAGCCCCGCGGGTGAAAAACTGTTTTTT	CSASPAGEKLFF
TRBV18	TRBD1	few	TRBJ2-7	TGTGCCAGCTCACCGGTCGGACAGGGAAGCCACGAGCAGTACTTC	CASSPVGQGSHEQYF
TRBV7-2	.	few	TRBJ2-3	TGTGCCAGCACCCCTAGGTGGGGGGCAGATACGCAGTATTTT	CASTPRWGADTQYF
TRBV29-1	.	.	TRBJ1-2	TGCAGCGCCGGACAGTTTAACTATGGCTACACCTTC	CSAGQFNYGYTF
TRBV9	.	.	TRBJ2-7	TGTGCCAGCAGCGTCTCGGGGCTGCCCTCCGAGCAGTACTTC	CASSVSGLPSEQYF
TRBV28	.	.	TRBJ1-5	TGTGCCAGCAGTCCTCAGGGGATAGGAGGAAGCAATCAGCCCCAGCATTTT	CASSPQGIGGSNQPQHF
TRBV6-5	.	.	TRBJ2-6	TGTGCCAGCAGTTACGACGGATCGTCTGGGGCCAACGTCCTGACTTTC	CASSYDGSSGANVLTF
TRBV4-3	.	.	TRBJ2-7	TGCGCCAGCAGCCAAGGGGCGGGACAGAGCTACGAGCAGTACTTC	CASSQGAGQSYEQYF
TRBV11-3	.	.	TRBJ2-7	TGTGCCAGCAGCTTAGGGAGAGCAACCTACGAGCAGTACTTC	CASSLGRATYEQYF
TRBV20-1	.	.	TRBJ2-7	TGCAGTGTTCAGAGGTCGGGGTCTTCTACCTACGAGCAGTACTTC	CSVQRSGSSTYEQYF
TRBV5-1	.	.	TRBJ2-2	TGCGCCAGCAGGAGGGGAGCCCAGAACACCGGGGAGCTGTTTTTT	CASRRGAQNTGELFF
TRBV5-8	TRBD2	.	TRBJ2-7	TGTGCCAGCAGCTTATCTAGCGGGAGTACCTCCTACGAGCAGTACTTC	CASSLSSGSTSYEQYF
TRBV25-1	.	.	TRBJ1-2	TGTGCCAGCAGTGAATTACCAGGTGGCTACACCTTC	CASSELPGGYTF
TRBV10-3	.	many	TRBJ2-7	TGTGCCATCAGTGAGGTGTCCTACGAGCAGTACTTC	CAISEVSYEQYF
TRBV5-1	TRBD1	.	TRBJ2-1	TGCGCCAGCAGCTGGGGGACAGGGGAGAGGAATGAGCAGTTCTTC	CASSWGTGERNEQFF
TRBV10-3	.	once	TRBJ2-3	TGTGCCATCAAGGGTGGGGGGGATACGCAGTATTTT	CAIKGGGDTQYF